This T cell receptor (beta chain) was sequenced for a study of blood T cell repertoires in COVID-19. Study summary: Nucleic acid was either cDNA or gDNA, and it came from T cells, B-cell-depleted T cells, or PBMCs.

Per the original data handling: Reference gene primer amplification gave nucleated cell count estimates. The assay was immunoSEQ multiplex PCR, and TCRdb's table has in-frame clones only and misses some. V and J calls and clone size come straight from that table; D and trimming were deduced from the DNA. This repertoire shows some 280,000 clones, around 91% found once; its top ten account for around an eighth. The V gene end was trimmed by 5 bases and the J gene end by 2 bases; junction bases not matched to a gene: 2. CDR3 size: 14 residues. Germline V lookup: CDR1 KGHSH, CDR2 LQKENI. The receptor was derived from a woman in her fifties or sixties with acute or convalescent COVID-19. Sequencing was performed on peripheral blood. The chain couples TRBV18 to TRBJ1-3; 8 nucleotides line up with TRBD1. CDR3 DNA sequence: TGTGCCAGCTCAGCGACAGGGGCTGGAAACACCATATATTTT. Translation gives CASSATGAGNTIYF.